One sample yielded the 20 T cell receptor beta chains listed below, sequenced in a study of T cell responses to AZD1222 COVID-19 vaccine. TCRdb's table, derived via immunoSEQ multiplex PCR, lists solely in-frame clones and lacks some. The data show approximately 190,000 clones, around 87% seen once. The material was peripheral blood, obtained on day 0 of MenACWY control vaccination. Receptor source: an adult in good health.

The chain has TRBV5-8 and TRBJ2-6, with D unresolved. CDR3 length: 15 residues. Between the trimmed V and J ends, which lost 2 bases and 2 bases, there was a span of 8 bases. CDR1 SGHTS and CDR2 YDEGEE come from the germline V gene. CDR3 amino acids: CASSLRVPGANVLTF. CDR3 nucleotide sequence: TGTGCCAGCAGCTTAAGGGTACCTGGGGCCAACGTCCTGACTTTC.

CDR3 bases: TGTGCCAGCAGCCAAGGGGACAGGGGGCGTACCGGGGAGCTGTTTTTT. Its translation: CASSQGDRGRTGELFF. V and J are TRBV4-2 and TRBJ2-2, with TRBD1 matching 12 bases. Germline CDR1 LGHNA, CDR2 YNFKEQ. V gave up 1 base and J gave up 5 bases; unmatched junction bases: 2. The CDR3 is 16 amino acids.

CDR3 nucleotide sequence: TGTGCCAGCAAGAACGACAGGGGGGACTATGGCTACACCTTC. Translation: CASKNDRGDYGYTF. The chain links TRBV27 to TRBJ1-2; 9 bases match TRBD1. Germline lookup yields CDR1 MNHEY and CDR2 SMNVEV (reference sequence). J was trimmed by 3 bases and V by 7 bases; bases with no gene match: 6. The CDR3 is 14 residues long.

A single count supports this clone. The chain links TRBV24-1 to TRBJ1-1, with TRBD1 matching 10 bases. There are 14 residues in the CDR3. Germline V CDR1 and CDR2: KGHDR, SFDVKD. The V segment lost 10 bases and the J segment 1 base; nucleotides outside the gene matches: 5. DNA for the CDR3: TGTGCCACTAGCGGACAGGGGGAGAACACTGAAGCTTTCTTT. Protein: CATSGQGENTEAFF.

This clone appeared a few times. The rearrangement joins TRBV5-4 to TRBJ2-7; 10 bases agree with TRBD2. The CDR3 runs 19 residues. The ends lost 1 base at V and 0 bases at J; junction bases unmatched: 13. Germline CDR1 reads SGHNT; CDR2 reads YYREEE (reference sequence). The CDR3 sequence: CASSLRGGWTSGSSYEQYF. The CDR3 DNA reads TGTGCCAGCAGCTTGAGGGGCGGGTGGACTAGCGGAAGCTCCTACGAGCAGTACTTC.

The chain combines TRBV19 with TRBJ2-3; tentatively, D is TRBD2 (7 bases). The ends were cut back, 7 bases at V and 1 base at J, with 24 bases in the middle. There are 18 residues in the CDR3. Germline assignment: CDR1 LNHDA and CDR2 SQIVND (reference sequence). CDR3 nucleotide sequence: TGTGCCAGTACCCCTCGGGGACTACCACAGGGAGGCACAGATACGCAGTATTTT. It codes for CASTPRGLPQGGTDTQYF.

The chain carries TRBV7-3 and TRBJ2-7, with D possibly being TRBD1 or TRBD2 (6 bases each). Germline V gives CDR1 SGHTA, CDR2 FQGTGA. Trimming shortened V by 5 bases and J by 4 bases, and 15 bases separated the two germline ends. The CDR3 extends over 14 amino acids. For the CDR3, the DNA is TGTGCCAGCAGCAACGGGGGCGTCGGATACGAGCAGTACTTC. It is translated as CASSNGGVGYEQYF.

The V call is TRBV28, the J call TRBJ2-7; D is possibly TRBD1 or TRBD2 (5 bases each). The CDR3 runs 12 residues. Per germline, CDR1 MDHEN and CDR2 SYDVKM. Trimming left V 10 bases short and J 7 bases short, with 17 bases between. CDR3 sequence: CATGEGTREQYF. DNA for the CDR3: TGTGCCACCGGAGAGGGGACGAGGGAGCAGTACTTC.

In its sample, this clone was seen a few times. The V gene is TRBV9, the J gene TRBJ1-1; 10 bases align to TRBD1. The CDR3 extends over 15 amino acids. Germline CDR1 and CDR2: SGDLS and YYNGEE. V shed 3 bases and J 4 bases; nucleotides not matched to a gene: 6. The CDR3 is CASSAETGGGTEAFF. The CDR3 DNA sequence: TGTGCCAGCAGCGCCGAGACAGGGGGCGGCACTGAAGCTTTCTTT.

The chain is built from TRBV7-3 and TRBJ1-1; maybe TRBD1 (6 bases). This CDR3 contains 13 residues. Trimming left V 5 bases short and J 11 bases short, with 18 bases between. The germline CDR1 and CDR2 sequences are SGHTA and FQGTGA. The CDR3 DNA is TGTGCCAGCAGCCAGGGGTCGGCAGGGCTGGCTTTCTTT. Translating gives CASSQGSAGLAFF.

CDR3 loop: CASSRGQGSTEAFF. For the CDR3, the DNA is TGCGCCAGCAGCCGGGGACAGGGGTCCACTGAAGCTTTCTTT. This rearrangement joins TRBV4-3 to TRBJ1-1; 10 bases match TRBD1. The germline V gene has CDR1 LGHNA and CDR2 YSLEER. Trimming took 4 bases from V and 4 from J; bases not matched to a gene: 3. The CDR3 has 14 residues.

The chain has TRBV29-1 and TRBJ2-1; a possible D gene is TRBD2 (8 bases). The CDR3 is 16 residues long. V shed 8 bases and J shed 4 bases, with 24 bases lying between them. In germline, CDR1 is SQVTM, CDR2 ANQGSEA. CDR3 region: CSLDRPSGRGYNEQFF. The CDR3 bases are TGCAGCCTGGACAGGCCGAGCGGGAGAGGTTACAATGAGCAGTTCTTC.

The V gene is TRBV28, the J gene TRBJ2-7; TRBD2 matches 15 bases. V was pared by 5 bases and J by 3 bases, with 11 bases of the junction left unmatched. CDR3 size: 18 residues. The germline CDR1 and CDR2 sequences are MDHEN and SYDVKM. Here the CDR3 reads CASSHLRTSGGVLYEQYF. Here the CDR3 DNA reads TGTGCCAGCAGTCACCTCAGGACTAGCGGGGGGGTCCTCTACGAGCAGTACTTC.

V is TRBV5-4 and J is TRBJ2-7, with D possibly matching TRBD1 (5 bases). The ends were cut back, 4 bases at V and 4 bases at J, with 15 bases in the middle. Germline CDR1 reads SGHNT; CDR2 reads YYREEE (reference sequence). The CDR3 is 14 amino acids. CDR3 amino acids: CASSQAGIPYEQYF. The CDR3 DNA sequence: TGTGCCAGCAGCCAGGCAGGGATTCCGTACGAGCAGTACTTC.

The gene calls are TRBV9 and TRBJ2-6, with D possibly being TRBD2 (6 bases). This CDR3 region has 18 residues. CDR1 and CDR2 from the germline V gene are SGDLS and YYNGEE. The germline V and J ends were trimmed by 4 bases and 2 bases, with 19 bases remaining between them. As DNA, the CDR3 is TGTGCCAGCAGCCCAAGGGTTGGGGGGAATCCTGGGGCCAACGTCCTGACTTTC. Encoded protein: CASSPRVGGNPGANVLTF.

The chain combines TRBV6-5 with TRBJ1-4, with D unresolved. CDR3 length: 15 amino acids. The V gene lost 0 bases and the J gene lost 8 bases, with 13 bases spanning the gap. The germline CDR1 and CDR2 sequences are MNHEY and SVGAGI. The CDR3 nucleotides read TGTGCCAGCAGTTACTCGATTCCACGCGGCGAAAAACTGTTTTTT. As protein: CASSYSIPRGEKLFF.

V and J are TRBV18 and TRBJ1-4; a weak D match, TRBD1 (6 bases). The germline V gene has CDR1 KGHSH and CDR2 LQKENI. The germline V and J ends were trimmed by 6 bases and 4 bases, with 9 bases remaining between them. The CDR3 consists of 13 residues. CDR3 in amino acids: CASSGGHNEKLFF. CDR3 coding DNA: TGTGCCAGCTCTGGGGGGCATAATGAAAAACTGTTTTTT. The whole variable domain, remainder taken from reference TRBV18 and TRBJ1-4, is NAGVMQNPRHLVRRRGQEARLRCSPMKGHSHVYWYRQLPEEGLKFMVYLQKENIIDESGMPKERFSAEFPKEGPSILRIQQVVRGDSAAYFCASSGGHNEKLFFGSGTQLSVL.

The chain joins TRBV18 to TRBJ1-2, with D unclear. The germline CDR1 and CDR2 sequences are KGHSH and LQKENI. V was trimmed by 6 bases and J by 4 bases, leaving 18 bases between them. The CDR3 has 15 amino acids. CDR3 in amino acids: CASSPLAPEGYGYTF. DNA of the CDR3: TGTGCCAGCTCGCCCCTCGCGCCGGAGGGCTATGGCTACACCTTC.

This clone came up once. V and J are TRBV4-1 and TRBJ1-5; D remains ambiguous. The CDR3 has 16 amino acids. The V end lost 0 bases, the J end lost 1 base, and 10 bases lay between the germline ends. Per germline, CDR1 MGHRA and CDR2 YSYEKL. CDR3 sequence (DNA): TGCGCCAGCAGCCAAGACGGAACAGCAAGCAATCAGCCCCAGCATTTT. This translates into CASSQDGTASNQPQHF.

This clone was recorded a few times. The rearrangement uses TRBV28 and TRBJ1-5; the match to TRBD1 covers 7 bases. Germline CDR1 MDHEN, CDR2 SYDVKM. This CDR3 comprises 16 residues. V lost 6 bases and J lost 1; bases outside the gene matches: 9. The CDR3 DNA is TGTGCCAGCAGAGAAGGGGCAGGGGGAAGCAATCAGCCCCAGCATTTT. It translates to CASREGAGGSNQPQHF.